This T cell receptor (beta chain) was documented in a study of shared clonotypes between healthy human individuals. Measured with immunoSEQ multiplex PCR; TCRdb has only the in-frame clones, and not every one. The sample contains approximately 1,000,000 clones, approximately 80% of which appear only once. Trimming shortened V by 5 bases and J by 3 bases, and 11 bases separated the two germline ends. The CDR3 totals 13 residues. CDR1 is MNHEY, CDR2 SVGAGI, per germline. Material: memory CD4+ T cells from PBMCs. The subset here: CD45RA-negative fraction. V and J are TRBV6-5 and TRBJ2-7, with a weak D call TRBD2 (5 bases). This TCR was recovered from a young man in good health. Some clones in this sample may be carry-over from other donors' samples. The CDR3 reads CASSRGEGYEQYF. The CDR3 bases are TGTGCCAGCAGTAGAGGCGAGGGCTACGAGCAGTACTTC.